The T cell receptor (beta chain) described here comes from a study of immune evolution from preneoplasia to lung adenocarcinoma. Study-wide findings and caveats: Normal lung had the highest top T cell clone frequencies. Clonality was highest in normal lung, lower in later-stage lesions apparently.

The CDR3 extends over 14 amino acids. Unmatched junction bases numbered 5, after V lost 6 bases and J lost 1 base. Germline assignment: CDR1 MNHNS and CDR2 SASEGT. Points on this clone: No antigen is known for it.

Data came from immunoSEQ multiplex PCR; TCRdb stores just in-frame clones and leaves some out. The profile shows several thousand clones, nearly 80% of them singletons. Resections took place in Japan or China from about 2014 to 2018. Each case's diagnosis was confirmed by two pathologists on H&E. The source material was FFPE adjacent normal lung tissue. The rearrangement links TRBV6-1 to TRBJ1-2, with TRBD1 identical over 7 bases. The TCR was taken from a person aged 55-85 years with lung adenocarcinoma. As DNA, the CDR3 is TGTGCCAGCAGCAAGGGACAGCTTAACTATGGCTACACCTTC. Translation gives CASSKGQLNYGYTF.